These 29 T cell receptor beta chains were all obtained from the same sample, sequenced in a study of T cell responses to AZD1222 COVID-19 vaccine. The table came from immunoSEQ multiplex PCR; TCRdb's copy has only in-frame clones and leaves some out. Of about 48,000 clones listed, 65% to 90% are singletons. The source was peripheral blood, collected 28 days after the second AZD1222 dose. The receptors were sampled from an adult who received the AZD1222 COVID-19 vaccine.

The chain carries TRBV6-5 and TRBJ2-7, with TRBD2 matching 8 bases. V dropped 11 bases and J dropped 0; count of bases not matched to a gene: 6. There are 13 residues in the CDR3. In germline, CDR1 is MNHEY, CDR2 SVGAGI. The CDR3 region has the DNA TGTGCCGTCGGGAGGGCGGTCTCCTACGAGCAGTACTTC. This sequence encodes CAVGRAVSYEQYF.

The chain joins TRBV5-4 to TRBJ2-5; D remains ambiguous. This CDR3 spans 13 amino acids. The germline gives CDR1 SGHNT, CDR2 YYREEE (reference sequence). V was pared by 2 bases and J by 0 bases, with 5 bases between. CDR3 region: CASSFLYQETQYF. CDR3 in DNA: TGTGCCAGCAGCTTTTTGTACCAAGAGACCCAGTACTTC.

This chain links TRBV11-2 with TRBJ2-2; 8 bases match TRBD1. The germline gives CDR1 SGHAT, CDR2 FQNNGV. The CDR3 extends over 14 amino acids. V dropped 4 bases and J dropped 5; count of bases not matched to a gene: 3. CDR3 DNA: TGTGCCAGCAGCTCCCGGACAGGGACCGGGGAGCTGTTTTTT. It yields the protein CASSSRTGTGELFF.

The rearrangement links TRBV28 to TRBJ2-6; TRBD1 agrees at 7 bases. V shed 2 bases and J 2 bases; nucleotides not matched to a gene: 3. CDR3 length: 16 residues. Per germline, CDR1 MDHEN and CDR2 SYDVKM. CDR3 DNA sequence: TGTGCCAGCAGTTTACGCACAGGGGCTGGGGCCAACGTCCTGACTTTC. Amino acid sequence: CASSLRTGAGANVLTF.

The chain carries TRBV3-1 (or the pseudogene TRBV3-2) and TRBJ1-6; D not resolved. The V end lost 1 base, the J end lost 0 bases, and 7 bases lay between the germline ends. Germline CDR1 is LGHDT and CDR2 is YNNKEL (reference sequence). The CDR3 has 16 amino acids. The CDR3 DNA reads TGTGCCAGCAGCCAAGGGGTGCTCTCCTATAATTCACCCCTCCACTTT. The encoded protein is CASSQGVLSYNSPLHF.

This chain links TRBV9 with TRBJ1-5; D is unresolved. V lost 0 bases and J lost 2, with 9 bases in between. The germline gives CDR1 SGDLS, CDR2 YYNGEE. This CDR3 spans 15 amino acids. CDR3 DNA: TGTGCCAGCAGCGTAGAAGGTAGGGGCAATCAGCCCCAGCATTTT. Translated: CASSVEGRGNQPQHF. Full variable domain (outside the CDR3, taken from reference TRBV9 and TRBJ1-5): DSGVTQTPKHLITATGQRVTLRCSPRSGDLSVYWYQQSLDQGLQFLIQYYNGEERAKGNILERFSAQQFPDLHSELNLSSLELGDSALYFCASSVEGRGNQPQHFGDGTRLSIL.

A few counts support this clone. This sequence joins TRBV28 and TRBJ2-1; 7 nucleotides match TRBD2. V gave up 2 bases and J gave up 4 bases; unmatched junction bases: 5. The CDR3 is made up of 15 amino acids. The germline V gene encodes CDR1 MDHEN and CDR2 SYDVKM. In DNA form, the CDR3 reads TGTGCCAGCAGTTTAAGAGGCGGGAGTTACAATGAGCAGTTCTTC. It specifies CASSLRGGSYNEQFF.

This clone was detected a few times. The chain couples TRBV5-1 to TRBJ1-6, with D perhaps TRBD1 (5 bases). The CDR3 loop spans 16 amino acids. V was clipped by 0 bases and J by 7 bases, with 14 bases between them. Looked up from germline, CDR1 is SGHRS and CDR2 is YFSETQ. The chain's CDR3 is CASSLDRWTQNSPLHF. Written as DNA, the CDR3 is TGCGCCAGCAGCTTGGACCGGTGGACACAAAATTCACCCCTCCACTTT.

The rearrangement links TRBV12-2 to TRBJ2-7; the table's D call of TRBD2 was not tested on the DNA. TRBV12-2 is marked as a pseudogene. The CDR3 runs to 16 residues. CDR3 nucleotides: TGTGCAAGTCGCTTGATACTAGACGGGCTCCAAGACGGGCAGTACTTC. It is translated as CASRLILDGLQDGQYF.

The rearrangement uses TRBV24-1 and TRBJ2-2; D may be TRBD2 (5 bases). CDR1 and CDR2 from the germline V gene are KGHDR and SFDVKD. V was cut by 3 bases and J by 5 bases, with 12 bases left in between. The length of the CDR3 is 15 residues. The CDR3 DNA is TGTGCCACCAGTGATGCCCGGGATATTACCGGGGAGCTGTTTTTT. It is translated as CATSDARDITGELFF.

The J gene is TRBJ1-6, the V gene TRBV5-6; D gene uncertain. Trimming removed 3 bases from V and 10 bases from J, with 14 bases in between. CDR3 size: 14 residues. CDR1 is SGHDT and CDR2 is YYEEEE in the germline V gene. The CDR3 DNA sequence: TGTGCCAGCAGCTATCTCGCAGGAACGTCACCCCTCCACTTT. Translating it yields CASSYLAGTSPLHF.

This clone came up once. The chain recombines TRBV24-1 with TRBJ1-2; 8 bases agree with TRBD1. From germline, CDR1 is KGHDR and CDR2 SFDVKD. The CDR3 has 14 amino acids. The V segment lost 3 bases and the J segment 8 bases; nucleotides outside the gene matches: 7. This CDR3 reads CATSDADRAGGYTF. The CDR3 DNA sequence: TGTGCCACCAGTGATGCGGACAGGGCGGGAGGCTACACCTTC.

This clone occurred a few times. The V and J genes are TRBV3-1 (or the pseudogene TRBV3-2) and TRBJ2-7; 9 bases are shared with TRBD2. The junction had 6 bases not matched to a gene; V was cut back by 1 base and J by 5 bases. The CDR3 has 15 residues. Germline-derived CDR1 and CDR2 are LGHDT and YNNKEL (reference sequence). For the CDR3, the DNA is TGTGCCAGCAGCCAAGTAGCGGGAGAAATCGACGAGCAGTACTTC. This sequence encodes CASSQVAGEIDEQYF.

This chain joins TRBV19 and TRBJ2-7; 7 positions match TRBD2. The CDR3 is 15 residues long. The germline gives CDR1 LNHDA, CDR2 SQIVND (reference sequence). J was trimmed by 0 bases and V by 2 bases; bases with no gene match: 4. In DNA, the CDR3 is TGTGCCAGTAGTATATCCGGCGGGAGCTCCTACGAGCAGTACTTC. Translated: CASSISGGSSYEQYF.

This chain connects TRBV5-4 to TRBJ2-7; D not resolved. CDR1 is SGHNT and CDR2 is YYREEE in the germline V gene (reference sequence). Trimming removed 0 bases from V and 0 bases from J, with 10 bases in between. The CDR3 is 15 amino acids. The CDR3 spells CASSLGRGFSYEQYF. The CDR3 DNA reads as TGTGCCAGCAGCTTGGGGAGAGGCTTCTCCTACGAGCAGTACTTC.

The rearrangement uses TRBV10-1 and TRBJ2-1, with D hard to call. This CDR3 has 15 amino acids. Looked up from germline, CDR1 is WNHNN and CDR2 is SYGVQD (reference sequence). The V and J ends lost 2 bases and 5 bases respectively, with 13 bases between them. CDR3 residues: CASSEGTTPHNEQFF. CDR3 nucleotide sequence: TGCGCCAGCAGTGAGGGCACCACTCCCCACAATGAGCAGTTCTTC.

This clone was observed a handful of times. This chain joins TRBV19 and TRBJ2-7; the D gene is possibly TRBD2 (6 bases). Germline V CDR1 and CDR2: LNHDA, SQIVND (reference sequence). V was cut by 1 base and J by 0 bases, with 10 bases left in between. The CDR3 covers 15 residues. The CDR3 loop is CASSIGGGASYEQYF. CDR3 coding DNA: TGTGCCAGTAGTATAGGGGGAGGCGCCTCCTACGAGCAGTACTTC.

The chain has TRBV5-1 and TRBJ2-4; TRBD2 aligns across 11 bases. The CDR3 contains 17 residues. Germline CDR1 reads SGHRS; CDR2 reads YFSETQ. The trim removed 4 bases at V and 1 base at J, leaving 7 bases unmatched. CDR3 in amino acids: CASSEIAGGPAKNIQYF. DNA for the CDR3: TGCGCCAGCAGCGAGATAGCGGGAGGGCCTGCCAAAAACATTCAGTACTTC.

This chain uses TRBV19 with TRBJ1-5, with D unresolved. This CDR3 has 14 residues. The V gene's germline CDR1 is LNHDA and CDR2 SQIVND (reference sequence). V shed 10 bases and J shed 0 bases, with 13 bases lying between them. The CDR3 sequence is CATNPGNSNQPQHF. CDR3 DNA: TGTGCCACCAACCCCGGGAATAGCAATCAGCCCCAGCATTTT.

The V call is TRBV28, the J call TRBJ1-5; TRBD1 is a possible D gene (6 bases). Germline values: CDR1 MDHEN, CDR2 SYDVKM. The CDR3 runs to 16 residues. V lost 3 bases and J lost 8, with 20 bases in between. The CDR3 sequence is CASSFRGRPGGEPQHF. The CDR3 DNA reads TGTGCCAGCAGTTTCCGGGGGCGCCCTGGGGGCGAGCCCCAGCATTTT. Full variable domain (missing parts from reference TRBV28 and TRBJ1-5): DVKVTQSSRYLVKRTGEKVFLECVQDMDHENMFWYRQDPGLGLRLIYFSYDVKMKEKGDIPEGYSVSREKKERFSLILESASTNQTSMYLCASSFRGRPGGEPQHFGDGTRLSIL.

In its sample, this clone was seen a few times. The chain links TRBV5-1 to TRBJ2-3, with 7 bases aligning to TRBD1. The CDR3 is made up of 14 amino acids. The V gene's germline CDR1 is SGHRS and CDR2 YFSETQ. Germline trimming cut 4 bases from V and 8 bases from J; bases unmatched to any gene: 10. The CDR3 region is CASSPRQGMGTQYF. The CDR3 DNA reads TGCGCCAGCAGCCCCCGACAGGGAATGGGTACGCAGTATTTT.

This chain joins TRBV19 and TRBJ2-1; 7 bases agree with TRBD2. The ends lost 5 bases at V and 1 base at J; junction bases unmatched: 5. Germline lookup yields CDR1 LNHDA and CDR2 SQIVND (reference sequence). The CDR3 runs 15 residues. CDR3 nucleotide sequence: TGTGCCAGTAGTTCACTAGCGCATTCCTACAATGAGCAGTTCTTC. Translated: CASSSLAHSYNEQFF.

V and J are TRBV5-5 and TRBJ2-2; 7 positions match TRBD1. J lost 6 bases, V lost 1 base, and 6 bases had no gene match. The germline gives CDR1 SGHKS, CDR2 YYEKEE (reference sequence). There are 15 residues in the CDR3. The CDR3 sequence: CASSLSRGMAGELFF. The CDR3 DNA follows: TGTGCCAGCAGCTTGAGCAGGGGGATGGCCGGGGAGCTGTTTTTT.

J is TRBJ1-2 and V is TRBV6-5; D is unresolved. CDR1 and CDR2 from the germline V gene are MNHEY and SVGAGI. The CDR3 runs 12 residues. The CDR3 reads CALGSFSKGYTF. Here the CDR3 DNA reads TGTGCTCTAGGGAGTTTTTCGAAAGGCTACACCTTC.

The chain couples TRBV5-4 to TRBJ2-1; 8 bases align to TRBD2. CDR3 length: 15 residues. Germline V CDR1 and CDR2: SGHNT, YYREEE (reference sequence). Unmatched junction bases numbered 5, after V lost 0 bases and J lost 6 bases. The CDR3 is CASSLVAGGPNEQFF. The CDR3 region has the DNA TGTGCCAGCAGCTTGGTTGCGGGAGGCCCCAATGAGCAGTTCTTC.

CDR3 sequence (DNA): TGTGCCAGTAAGCAGGGGGCGTTCCATCAGCCCCAGCATTTT. This codes for CASKQGAFHQPQHF. The chain is built from TRBV19 and TRBJ1-5, with 8 bases matching TRBD1. Per the germline V gene, CDR1 is LNHDA and CDR2 is SQIVND (reference sequence). J gave up 5 bases and V 7 bases, and 7 bases lay outside the gene matches. The CDR3 loop spans 14 amino acids.

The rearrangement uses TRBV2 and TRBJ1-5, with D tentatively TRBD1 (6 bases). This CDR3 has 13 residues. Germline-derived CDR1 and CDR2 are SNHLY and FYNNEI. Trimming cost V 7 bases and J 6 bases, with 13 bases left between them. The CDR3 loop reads CASIGGLGQPQHF. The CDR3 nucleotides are TGTGCCAGCATCGGGGGCCTTGGTCAGCCCCAGCATTTT.

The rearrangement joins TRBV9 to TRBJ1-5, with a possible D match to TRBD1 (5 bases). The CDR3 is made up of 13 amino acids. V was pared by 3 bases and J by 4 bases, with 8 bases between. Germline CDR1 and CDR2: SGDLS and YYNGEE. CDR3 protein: CASSGGPNQPQHF. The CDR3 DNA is TGTGCCAGCAGCGGGGGACCGAATCAGCCCCAGCATTTT.

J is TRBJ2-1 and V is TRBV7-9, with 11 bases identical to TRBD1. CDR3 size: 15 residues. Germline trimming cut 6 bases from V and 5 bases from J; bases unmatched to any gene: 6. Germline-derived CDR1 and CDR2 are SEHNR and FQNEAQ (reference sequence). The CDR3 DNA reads TGTGCCAGCAGGGATGGGGACAGGGGGAACAATGAGCAGTTCTTC. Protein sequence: CASRDGDRGNNEQFF. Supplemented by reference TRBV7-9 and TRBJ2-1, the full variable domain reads DTGVSQNPRHKITKRGQNVTFRCDPISEHNRLYWYRQTLGQGPEFLTYFQNEAQLEKSRLLSDRFSAERPKGSFSTLEIQRTEQGDSAMYLCASRDGDRGNNEQFFGPGTRLTVL.